What follows describes a single T cell receptor beta chain. Primers used in a second PCR of roughly 7 to 12 cycles were a sample-barcoded 5' primer and a J-beta primer mix. One entry per CDR3 protein, called by TCRdb with MiXCR from the 5' RACE reads. The sample gives 1.5 million to 2 million distinct CDR3 sequences, approximately 30% of which show up once; 7.7% is in the top ten. V dropped 0 bases and J dropped 4 bases, with 5 bases sitting between them. Per germline, CDR1 MNHEY and CDR2 SVGAGI. This CDR3 comprises 13 residues. This sample is part of a study of blood T cells in healthy people across ages.

The source material was blood. The clonotype originates from a woman in her 30s in good health. The V gene is TRBV6-5, the J gene TRBJ2-3; no definite D call. In DNA, the CDR3 is TGTGCCAGCAGTTACTCGCCTTCAGATACGCAGTATTTT. It encodes CASSYSPSDTQYF.